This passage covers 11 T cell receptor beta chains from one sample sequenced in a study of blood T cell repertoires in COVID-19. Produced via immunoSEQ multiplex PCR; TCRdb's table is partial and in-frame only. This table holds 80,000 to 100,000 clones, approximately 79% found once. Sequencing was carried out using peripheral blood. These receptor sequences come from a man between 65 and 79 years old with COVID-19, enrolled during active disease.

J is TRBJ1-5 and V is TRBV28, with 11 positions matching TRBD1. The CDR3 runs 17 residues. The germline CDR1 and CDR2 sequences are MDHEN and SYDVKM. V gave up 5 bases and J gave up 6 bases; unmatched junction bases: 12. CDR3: CASSPRTGGAPGQPQHF. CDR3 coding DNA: TGTGCCAGCAGTCCTCGGACAGGGGGCGCCCCAGGTCAGCCCCAGCATTTT. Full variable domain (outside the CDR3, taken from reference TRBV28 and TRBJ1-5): DVKVTQSSRYLVKRTGEKVFLECVQDMDHENMFWYRQDPGLGLRLIYFSYDVKMKEKGDIPEGYSVSREKKERFSLILESASTNQTSMYLCASSPRTGGAPGQPQHFGDGTRLSIL.

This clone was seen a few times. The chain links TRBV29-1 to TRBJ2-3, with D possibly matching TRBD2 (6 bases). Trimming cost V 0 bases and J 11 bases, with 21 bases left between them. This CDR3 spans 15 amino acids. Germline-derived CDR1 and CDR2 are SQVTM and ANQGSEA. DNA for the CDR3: TGCAGCGTTGAAGAAGCCCTCTCCGCGGGGCGAGGGCAGTATTTT. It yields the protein CSVEEALSAGRGQYF.

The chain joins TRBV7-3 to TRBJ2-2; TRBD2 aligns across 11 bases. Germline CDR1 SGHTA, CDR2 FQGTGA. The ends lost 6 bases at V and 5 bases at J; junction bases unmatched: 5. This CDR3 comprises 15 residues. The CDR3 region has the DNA TGTGCCAGCAGTCAAAGGACTAGCGGGACCGGGGAGCTGTTTTTT. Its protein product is CASSQRTSGTGELFF.

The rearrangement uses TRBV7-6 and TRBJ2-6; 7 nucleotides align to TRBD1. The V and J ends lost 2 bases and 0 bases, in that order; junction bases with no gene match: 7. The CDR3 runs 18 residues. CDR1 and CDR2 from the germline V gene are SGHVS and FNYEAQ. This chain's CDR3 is CASSLHGTANSGANVLTF. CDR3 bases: TGTGCCAGCAGCTTACATGGGACAGCGAACTCTGGGGCCAACGTCCTGACTTTC.

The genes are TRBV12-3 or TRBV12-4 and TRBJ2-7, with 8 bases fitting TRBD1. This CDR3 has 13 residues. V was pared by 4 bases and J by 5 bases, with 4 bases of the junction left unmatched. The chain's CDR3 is CASSWTGTHEQYF. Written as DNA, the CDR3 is TGTGCCAGCAGTTGGACAGGGACTCACGAGCAGTACTTC.

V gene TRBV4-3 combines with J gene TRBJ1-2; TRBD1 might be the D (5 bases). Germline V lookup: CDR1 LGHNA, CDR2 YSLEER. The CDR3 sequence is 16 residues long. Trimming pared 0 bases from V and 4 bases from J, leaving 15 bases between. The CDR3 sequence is CASSQDISGVGYGYTF. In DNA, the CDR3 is TGCGCCAGCAGCCAAGACATCTCGGGGGTGGGCTATGGCTACACCTTC.

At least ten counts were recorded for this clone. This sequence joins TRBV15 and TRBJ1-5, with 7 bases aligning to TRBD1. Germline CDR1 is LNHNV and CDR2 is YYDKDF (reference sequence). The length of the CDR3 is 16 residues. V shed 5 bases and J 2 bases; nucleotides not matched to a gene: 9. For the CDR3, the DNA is TGTGCCACCAGCGCCTACAGGGGTGGCGGCAATCAGCCCCAGCATTTT. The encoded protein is CATSAYRGGGNQPQHF. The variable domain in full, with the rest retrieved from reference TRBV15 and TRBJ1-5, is DAMVIQNPRYQVTQFGKPVTLSCSQTLNHNVMYWYQQKSSQAPKLLFHYYDKDFNNEADTPDNFQSRRPNTSFCFLDIRSPGLGDTAMYLCATSAYRGGGNQPQHFGDGTRLSIL.

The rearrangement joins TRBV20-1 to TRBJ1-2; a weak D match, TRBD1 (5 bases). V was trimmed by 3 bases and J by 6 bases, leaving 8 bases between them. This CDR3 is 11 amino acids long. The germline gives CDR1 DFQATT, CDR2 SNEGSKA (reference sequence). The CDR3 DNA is TGCAGTGCTAGCCAGGGCCATGGCTACACCTTC. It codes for CSASQGHGYTF.

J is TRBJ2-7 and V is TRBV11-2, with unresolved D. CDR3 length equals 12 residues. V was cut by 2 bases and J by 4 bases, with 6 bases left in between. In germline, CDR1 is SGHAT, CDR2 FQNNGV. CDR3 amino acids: CASSLRGYEQYF. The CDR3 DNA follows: TGTGCCAGCAGCTTAAGAGGTTACGAGCAGTACTTC.

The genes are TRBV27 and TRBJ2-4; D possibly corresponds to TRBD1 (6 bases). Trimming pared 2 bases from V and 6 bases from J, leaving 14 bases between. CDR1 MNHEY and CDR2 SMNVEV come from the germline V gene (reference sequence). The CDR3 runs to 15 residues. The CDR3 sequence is CASSLLPLTGNIQYF. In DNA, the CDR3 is TGTGCCAGCAGTTTACTCCCTTTGACAGGAAACATTCAGTACTTC.

CDR3 bases: TGTGCCAGCAGCCCTTCGGGAGGGGAGCAGTTCTTC. This encodes CASSPSGGEQFF. The gene calls are TRBV3-1 (or the pseudogene TRBV3-2) and TRBJ2-1, with 8 bases matching TRBD2. The V gene's germline CDR1 is LGHDT and CDR2 YNNKEL (reference sequence). The CDR3 length is 12 residues. The V and J ends lost 4 bases and 10 bases, in that order; junction bases with no gene match: 3.